Listed below are T cell receptor beta chains from one sample, sequenced in a study of T cell responses to AZD1222 COVID-19 vaccine. The assay was immunoSEQ multiplex PCR, and TCRdb's table has in-frame clones only and misses some. Altogether some 150,000 clones are present, roughly 94% being singletons, with the ten largest covering around 4.6%. This specimen consisted of peripheral blood, obtained on day 0 of MenACWY control vaccination. The origin of the receptors is an adult in good health. The CDR3 runs from the conserved cysteine through the conserved F or W. D genes are given only for firm matches.

cdr3_aa: CASSPRTGREELFF
cdr3_nt: TGTGCCAGCAGCCCAAGGACAGGGAGAGAGGAGCTGTTTTTT
d_call: TRBD1
j_call: TRBJ2-2
v_call: TRBV9

cdr3_aa: CASSIQTGSDYNEQFF
cdr3_nt: TGTGCCAGTAGTATCCAAACGGGTTCGGATTACAATGAGCAGTTCTTC
d_call: .
j_call: TRBJ2-1
v_call: TRBV19

cdr3_aa: CSVTGGSYGIQYF
cdr3_nt: TGCAGCGTGACAGGGGGCTCCTATGGCATTCAGTACTTC
d_call: TRBD1
j_call: TRBJ2-4
v_call: TRBV29-1

cdr3_aa: CASSRGREVQETQYF
cdr3_nt: TGTGCCAGCAGCCGAGGTAGGGAGGTCCAAGAGACCCAGTACTTC
d_call: .
j_call: TRBJ2-5
v_call: TRBV4-2

cdr3_aa: CASSQDWRNEQYF
cdr3_nt: TGCGCCAGCAGCCAAGATTGGAGGAACGAGCAGTACTTC
d_call: .
j_call: TRBJ2-7
v_call: TRBV4-1

cdr3_aa: CASSQYNDEQFF
cdr3_nt: TGTGCCAGCAGCCAATACAACGATGAGCAGTTCTTC
d_call: .
j_call: TRBJ2-1
v_call: TRBV4-2

cdr3_aa: CASSSGLAGTGEQFF
cdr3_nt: TGTGCCAGCAGCTCGGGACTAGCGGGAACGGGTGAGCAGTTCTTC
d_call: TRBD2
j_call: TRBJ2-1
v_call: TRBV7-3

cdr3_aa: CASSLVGEAEQFF
cdr3_nt: TGTGCCAGCAGTTTAGTAGGTGAGGCTGAGCAGTTCTTC
d_call: .
j_call: TRBJ2-1
v_call: TRBV28

cdr3_aa: CAISEGRSSYNSPLHF
cdr3_nt: TGTGCCATCAGTGAGGGGAGGAGCTCCTATAATTCACCCCTCCACTTT
d_call: .
j_call: TRBJ1-6
v_call: TRBV10-3

cdr3_aa: CASSSGQTYSPQETQYF
cdr3_nt: TGTGCCAGCAGCTCGGGACAGACGTATAGTCCCCAAGAGACCCAGTACTTC
d_call: TRBD1
j_call: TRBJ2-5
v_call: TRBV7-9

cdr3_aa: CSASGTTGAGNTIYF
cdr3_nt: TGCAGTGCTAGTGGTACGACAGGTGCTGGAAACACCATATATTTT
d_call: .
j_call: TRBJ1-3
v_call: TRBV20-1